This is a list of T cell receptor beta chains from one sample in a study of CXCR3-negative and CXCR3-positive naive CD8 T cells. TCRdb reanalyzed the 5' RACE reads, giving one entry per CDR3 protein sequence and no DNA. The table counts tens of thousands of distinct CDR3 sequences; about 25% lies in the top ten. The sequencing sample was made of memory CD8+ T cells from blood. The receptors derive from a human donor in good health. Some clones in this sample may be carry-over from other donors' samples. CDR3s include the opening cysteine and the closing phenylalanine or tryptophan. Size is omitted from some rows. Given values are once, few, many or a class for expanded clones.

j_call,v_call,clone_size,cdr3_aa
TRBJ2-1,TRBV3-1,NA,CASSLLAGEGDEQFF
TRBJ2-7,TRBV11-3,NA,CASSDIAEGEQYF
TRBJ1-1,TRBV7-9,NA,CASSSLSGTGGTEAFF
TRBJ2-5,TRBV29-1,NA,CSVDRGRGRETQYF
TRBJ2-1,TRBV19,NA,CASSIQGRYNEQFF
TRBJ2-1,TRBV6-4,NA,CASSEGTGISNEQFF
TRBJ1-1,TRBV20-1,NA,CSAPGVTEAFF
TRBJ2-1,TRBV4-3,NA,CASSPLRGADNEQFF
TRBJ2-7,TRBV5-1,NA,CASSLEAAYEQYF
TRBJ2-1,TRBV5-1,NA,CASSSPAEGGPYNEQFF
TRBJ2-3,TRBV6-4,NA,CASSAEGDSDTQYF
TRBJ2-4,TRBV29-1,NA,CSAPSAASGSPWAKNIQYF
TRBJ1-4,TRBV6-6,NA,CASRDLRRGHEKLFF
TRBJ1-1,TRBV6-6,NA,CASSLQGYTEAFF
TRBJ2-7,TRBV10-3,NA,CAISESGGTKIIGYEQYF
TRBJ1-5,TRBV7-2,NA,CASSFGTEANQPQHF
TRBJ2-1,TRBV11-2,NA,CASSLQRDGDNEQFF
TRBJ2-7,TRBV20-1,NA,CSARGLAGEMNEQYF
TRBJ2-7,TRBV12-3/TRBV12-4,NA,CASSLYAYEQYF
TRBJ2-3,TRBV5-5,NA,CASSDRDEEDTQYF
TRBJ2-3,TRBV6-4,medium-sized,CASSDSGGGGTDTQYF
TRBJ2-1,TRBV12-3/TRBV12-4,NA,CASSSGLAGSYNEQFF
TRBJ2-2,TRBV6-4,NA,CASSDGPTGELFF
TRBJ2-7,TRBV6-2/TRBV6-3,NA,CASSYSNRNNYEQYF
TRBJ2-1,TRBV10-2,NA,CASSESGEYNEQFF
TRBJ1-1,TRBV28,NA,CASSFRGTRDTEAFF
TRBJ1-2,TRBV27,NA,CASSLSRGGNYGYTF
TRBJ1-4,TRBV3-1,NA,CASSNPGDSEEKLFF
TRBJ2-5,TRBV28,NA,CASSHNLGTQETQYF
TRBJ2-5,TRBV7-9,NA,CASSLDAGARTQYF
TRBJ1-1,TRBV25-1,NA,CASSESDTEAFF
TRBJ2-5,TRBV7-6,NA,CASSLRDSYQETRYF
TRBJ2-7,TRBV20-1,NA,CSARDLYEQYF
TRBJ2-3,TRBV9,NA,CASSVAVKASTDTQYF
TRBJ2-4,TRBV9,NA,CASSVSQAGNIQYF
TRBJ1-1,TRBV6-5,NA,CASSLQQGGTEAFF
TRBJ2-3,TRBV7-9,NA,CASSLRLAGPMDTQYF
TRBJ2-1,TRBV20-1,NA,CSARAVERGEYNEQFF
TRBJ2-3,TRBV29-1,NA,CSVVDETDTQYF
TRBJ1-6,TRBV6-6,NA,CASSYTGQGNSPLHF
TRBJ1-2,TRBV7-9,NA,CASSKTPSSYGYTF
TRBJ1-1,TRBV5-6,NA,CASSLNGPTEASF
TRBJ1-1,TRBV6-2/TRBV6-3,NA,CASSYDQGNTEAFF
TRBJ2-7,TRBV29-1,NA,CSVEEGYEQYF
TRBJ1-5,TRBV4-1,NA,CASSQEVAPGPQHF
TRBJ2-7,TRBV5-6,NA,CASSPTGGRSYEQYF
TRBJ2-2,TRBV29-1,NA,CSVVAGTTGELFF
TRBJ1-2,TRBV28,NA,CASSFAADLNYGYTF
TRBJ2-7,TRBV28,NA,CACNPGSSYEQYF
TRBJ2-1,TRBV5-1,NA,CASSLRDRASSYNEQFF
TRBJ2-7,TRBV29-1,NA,CSVVGLPRERGGEQYF
TRBJ2-7,TRBV27,NA,CASTQGTSGPYEQYF
TRBJ1-5,TRBV27,NA,CASSLQGARGQPQHF
TRBJ2-1,TRBV6-6,NA,CASSYEGALEQFF